A selection of T cell receptor beta chains follows, all from one sample in a study of HIV-infected patients and healthy controls. TCRdb redid the calling of the 5' RACE reads with MiXCR, one entry per CDR3 protein. This sample has fewer than 15,000 distinct CDR3 sequences, with roughly a tenth found just once. Sequencing input: blood. The receptors shown here come from an adult in good health. The CDR3 runs from the conserved cysteine through the conserved F or W. Clone size is not always given. Where it is, it says once, few, many or a class for expanded clones.

few	TRBV3-1	TRBJ2-3	CASSQEPADSTDTQYF
medium-sized	TRBV5-1	TRBJ2-2	CASSLDSRSNTGELFF
once	TRBV7-2	TRBJ2-5	CASSLRTSGSQETQYF
.	TRBV29-1	TRBJ2-7	CSVGSGGLSSYEQYF
many	TRBV27	TRBJ1-4	CASSLIASHNEKLFF
many	TRBV6-5	TRBJ2-3	CASSTLGAGSTDTQYF
.	TRBV20-1	TRBJ2-3	CSAHKREGTDTQYF
.	TRBV4-1	TRBJ1-5	CASSQESKGSVMPQHF
medium-sized	TRBV4-1	TRBJ1-5	CASSQVEGAGPQHF
medium-sized	TRBV24-1	TRBJ2-1	CATRPSGQTRQFF
many	TRBV29-1	TRBJ1-4	CSVSEGVIGKLFF
many	TRBV6-5	TRBJ1-3	CASSSSSVGNTIYF
many	TRBV3-1	TRBJ1-2	CASSRDVGRVNGYTF
medium-sized	TRBV10-3	TRBJ2-7	CAISESAGGPHEQYF
medium-sized	TRBV27	TRBJ2-2	CASSTGRGGELFF
.	TRBV29-1	TRBJ1-2	CSVDASGANYGYTF
medium-sized	TRBV3-1	TRBJ2-1	CAIGSSYNEQFF
medium-sized	TRBV20-1	TRBJ2-1	CSARPPAGGGSEQFF
few	TRBV7-2	TRBJ2-7	CASSQWGQGASYEQYF
many	TRBV11-2	TRBJ1-4	CASSLTKAFNEKLFF
medium-sized	TRBV28	TRBJ2-6	CASSEGGPGGANVLTF
once	TRBV9	TRBJ1-3	CASSAQQGAGNTIYF
medium-sized	TRBV7-2	TRBJ2-1	CASKSGLNNEQFF
medium-sized	TRBV10-3	TRBJ1-4	CAIRGDGNEKLFF
few	TRBV18	TRBJ2-3	CASSQGRRDTQYF
many	TRBV7-9	TRBJ1-1	CASSIQENTEAFF
.	TRBV20-1	TRBJ2-2	CSARVGTGELFF
medium-sized	TRBV28	TRBJ2-7	CASSRPGGGSEQYF
.	TRBV12-3/TRBV12-4	TRBJ2-3	CASSLYSGRSTDTQYF
few	TRBV20-1	TRBJ2-7	CSARDSASAERPYEQYF
medium-sized	TRBV5-5	TRBJ2-5	CASSFWQIQETQYF
medium-sized	TRBV5-1	TRBJ2-1	CASTPLAGGPHEQFF
.	TRBV30	TRBJ2-1	CAWSNGLAEQFF
.	TRBV28	TRBJ2-1	CASSSHSYSYEQFF
few	TRBV15	TRBJ2-7	CATSRGRGASSYEQYF
many	TRBV12-3/TRBV12-4	TRBJ1-4	CASSLAPSGTEKLFF
medium-sized	TRBV7-2	TRBJ2-3	CASSLAGISTDTQYF
few	TRBV7-2	TRBJ1-4	CASSLLGPGEKLFF
many	TRBV28	TRBJ1-5	CASSPRQYQPQHF
medium-sized	TRBV12-3/TRBV12-4	TRBJ2-1	CASSPTISDDEQFF
.	TRBV12-3/TRBV12-4	TRBJ2-3	CASSPPDWYTDTQYF
many	TRBV4-1	TRBJ1-4	CASSLAGGTNEKLFF
many	TRBV4-2	TRBJ2-4	CASSHDGSAKNIQYF
once	TRBV18	TRBJ2-4	CASRTGEGKNIQYF
few	TRBV11-2	TRBJ2-5	CASSLEGLSLETQYF
medium-sized	TRBV25-1	TRBJ2-5	CASSVAGKETQYF
many	TRBV2	TRBJ1-4	CASSEALTGEHEKLFF
many	TRBV2	TRBJ2-5	CAGSEEEEETQYF
.	TRBV7-2	TRBJ2-7	CASSLKGGSEQYF
.	TRBV6-5	TRBJ1-1	CASSPGGGEAFF